Below are 9 T cell receptor beta chains sequenced from a single sample in a study of OX40 agonist ivuxolimab in advanced cancers. Assay used: immunoSEQ multiplex PCR; TCRdb lists only in-frame clones, some missing. The table records over 80,000 clones, approximately 87% of them present only once. The specimen was CD4+ or CD8+ T cells sorted from blood, collected in a trial of the OX40 agonist ivuxolimab. All receptors come from an adult with an advanced solid tumor such as melanoma, head and neck, liver or kidney cancer.

Remarks on this clone: The sample contains more than one DNA sequence encoding this CDR3. The V gene is TRBV30, the J gene TRBJ2-7; 13 bases align to TRBD2. Germline V gives CDR1 GTSNPN, CDR2 SVGIG (reference sequence). The CDR3 totals 14 residues. V was pared by 7 bases and J by 0 bases, with 3 bases of the junction left unmatched. The CDR3 nucleotides are TGTGCCTCAAGGACTAGCGGGAGCTCCTACGAGCAGTACTTC. Translating gives CASRTSGSSYEQYF.

The rearrangement joins TRBV10-2 to TRBJ1-1; 10 positions agree with TRBD1. The CDR3 loop spans 13 amino acids. Germline CDR1 is WSHSY and CDR2 is SAAADI. With V trimmed by 6 bases and J by 5 bases, 3 bases remained unmatched. The CDR3: CASRGQGETEAFF. In nucleotides, the CDR3 is TGCGCCAGCAGAGGACAGGGGGAAACTGAAGCTTTCTTT.

J is TRBJ1-1 and V is TRBV20-1; D uncertain. The V gene lost 3 bases and the J gene lost 11 bases, with 10 bases spanning the gap. This CDR3 is 10 amino acids long. Germline CDR1 reads DFQATT; CDR2 reads SNEGSKA (reference sequence). The CDR3 spells CSASGPAAFF. Written as DNA, the CDR3 is TGCAGTGCTAGTGGCCCAGCGGCTTTCTTT.

The gene calls are TRBV5-1 and TRBJ2-5, with D possibly matching TRBD2 (6 bases). Germline values: CDR1 SGHRS, CDR2 YFSETQ. This CDR3 is 14 amino acids long. The germline V and J ends were trimmed by 0 bases and 5 bases, with 11 bases remaining between them. The DNA for the CDR3 is TGCGCCAGCAGCTTGGGGGGCGGGATGGAGACCCAGTACTTC. This encodes CASSLGGGMETQYF.

The table lists this clone with a few counts. Relative to the germline gene, one junction end is altered; a read error may explain this. The chain uses TRBV6-1 and TRBJ1-2, with 9 nucleotides matching TRBD1. The CDR3 consists of 16 residues. Germline V CDR1 and CDR2: MNHNS, SASEGT. The CDR3 region is CASREAGTGRNYGYTF. The CDR3 DNA sequence: TGTGCCAGCAGAGAAGCCGGGACAGGGAGGAACTATGGCTACACCTTC.

The CDR3 is CASSKGLSDEQFF. DNA of the CDR3: TGCGCCAGCAGTAAGGGCCTGTCGGATGAGCAGTTCTTC. The V and J genes are TRBV4-1 and TRBJ2-1; D gene unclear. The CDR3 consists of 13 residues. V was clipped by 6 bases and J by 8 bases, with 14 bases between them. Germline V lookup: CDR1 MGHRA, CDR2 YSYEKL.

J is TRBJ2-1 and V is TRBV5-1; tentatively, D is TRBD2 (6 bases). The CDR3 has 17 amino acids. Trimming took 4 bases from V and 6 from J, leaving 23 bases between them. Looked up from germline, CDR1 is SGHRS and CDR2 is YFSETQ. The CDR3 protein is CASSTRWGPGEINEQFF. CDR3 DNA: TGCGCCAGCAGCACCCGATGGGGTCCGGGGGAGATCAATGAGCAGTTCTTC.

V and J are TRBV6-1 and TRBJ2-5; the D gene is possibly TRBD2 (7 bases). Trimming left V 6 bases short and J 2 bases short, with 16 bases between. The germline CDR1 and CDR2 sequences are MNHNS and SASEGT. This CDR3 comprises 15 residues. The CDR3 reads CASRRHGGLQETQYF. DNA for the CDR3: TGTGCCAGCAGGCGCCACGGGGGGCTTCAAGAGACCCAGTACTTC.

The CDR3 DNA reads as TGTGCCAGCAGCTTTCTTAGCGGGGGGGGCACAGATACGCAGTATTTT. Amino acid sequence: CASSFLSGGGTDTQYF. V gene TRBV11-2 combines with J gene TRBJ2-3; 11 bases fit TRBD2. Per germline, CDR1 SGHAT and CDR2 FQNNGV. CDR3 length: 16 residues. J lost 1 base, V lost 3 bases, and 3 bases had no gene match.